The 24 T cell receptor beta chains below all came from one sample that was sequenced in a study of blood T cells in healthy people across ages. The use of a sample-barcoded 5' primer and a J-beta primer mix characterized a second PCR of roughly 6 to 11 cycles. MiXCR, applied by TCRdb to the 5' RACE reads, yields one record per CDR3 protein. The sample contains roughly 1 million distinct CDR3 sequences, 20% to 25% of which appear only once. These records were also assigned to another study, of T cells of mothers and their children.

The sample comprised blood. These receptor sequences come from a girl aged 2 to 9 in good health.

This clonotype was detected only a few times. This rearrangement joins TRBV20-1 to TRBJ2-1, with 7 nucleotides matching TRBD2. The end of the DNA fits TRBJ2-7 better, so the J call may be wrong. The germline CDR1 and CDR2 sequences are DFQATT and SNEGSKA (reference sequence). This CDR3 contains 14 residues. The CDR3 bases are TGCAGTGCTTTGGGCGTAGCGGGCCTCTACGAGCAGTACTTC. Translation: CSALGVAGLYEQYF.

The chain couples TRBV12-3 or TRBV12-4 to TRBJ1-1, with a possible D match to TRBD1 (6 bases). Between the trimmed V and J ends, which lost 5 bases and 1 base, there was a span of 14 bases. This CDR3 contains 15 residues. The chain's CDR3 is CASSLTLGQNTEAFF. Written as DNA, the CDR3 is TGTGCCAGCAGTCTAACCTTGGGACAGAACACTGAAGCTTTCTTT.

Only one count was recorded for this clonotype. V gene TRBV4-3 combines with J gene TRBJ1-2, with D perhaps matching TRBD1 (6 bases). V was cut by 3 bases and J by 4 bases, with 30 bases left in between. Germline values: CDR1 LGHNA, CDR2 YSLEER. This CDR3 is built from 20 residues. The CDR3 region is CASSQDLVRRQGTSVYGYTF. The CDR3 region has the DNA TGCGCCAGCAGCCAGGATCTCGTGAGGCGGCAGGGGACTAGTGTCTATGGCTACACCTTC.

The V and J genes are TRBV9 and TRBJ1-2; 8 nucleotides line up with TRBD1. V shed 3 bases and J 7 bases; nucleotides not matched to a gene: 14. This CDR3 is built from 16 residues. Germline V CDR1 and CDR2: SGDLS, YYNGEE. For the CDR3, the DNA is TGTGCCAGCAGCGGAGCCGAGAGGACAGGGTCTTCTGGCTACACCTTC. The encoded protein is CASSGAERTGSSGYTF.

There are a few counts of this clonotype. The CDR3, as DNA: TGTGCCAGCAGTGGACCCGGGTCCTTCAGAGAAAAACTGTTTTTT. As protein: CASSGPGSFREKLFF. The J gene is TRBJ1-4, the V gene TRBV6-1; D unclear. Per the germline V gene, CDR1 is MNHNS and CDR2 is SASEGT. The CDR3 runs to 15 residues. Trimming shortened V by 4 bases and J by 8 bases, and 17 bases separated the two germline ends.

A few counts support this clonotype. V usage is TRBV6-6 and J usage is TRBJ2-3; D not resolved. Germline V CDR1 and CDR2: MNHNY, SVGAGI (reference sequence). Trimming removed 0 bases at V and 6 bases at J, with 7 bases between. CDR3 length equals 13 residues. The CDR3 region is CASSYSLTDTQYF. In DNA, the CDR3 is TGTGCCAGCAGTTACTCGCTGACGGATACGCAGTATTTT.

The table lists this clonotype with many counts. The V and J genes are TRBV6-1 and TRBJ2-7, with 11 positions matching TRBD1. V lost 8 bases and J lost 6; bases outside the gene matches: 6. From germline, CDR1 is MNHNS and CDR2 SASEGT. This CDR3 comprises 13 residues. Here the CDR3 reads CASRDRGFFEQYF. The CDR3 region has the DNA TGTGCCAGCCGGGACAGGGGGTTTTTCGAGCAGTACTTC.

A few counts support this clonotype. The rearrangement links TRBV7-9 to TRBJ2-1, with unresolved D. In germline, CDR1 is SEHNR, CDR2 FQNEAQ (reference sequence). With 5 bases removed from V and 9 bases from J, the gap between germline ends came to 14 bases. The CDR3 is made up of 13 amino acids. The CDR3 DNA follows: TGTGCCAGCAGCATTAACGTCGAGCTTGAGCAGTTCTTC. Translation gives CASSINVELEQFF. Complete variable domain (other parts from reference TRBV7-9 and TRBJ2-1): DTGVSQNPRHKITKRGQNVTFRCDPISEHNRLYWYRQTLGQGPEFLTYFQNEAQLEKSRLLSDRFSAERPKGSFSTLEIQRTEQGDSAMYLCASSINVELEQFFGPGTRLTVL.

This clonotype was seen many times. The chain employs TRBV7-3 and TRBJ2-1; 8 bases agree with TRBD2. V dropped 5 bases and J dropped 8; count of bases not matched to a gene: 8. CDR1 and CDR2 from the germline V gene are SGHTA and FQGTGA. The CDR3 is 14 amino acids. CDR3 sequence reads: CASSRGGPLDEQFF. As DNA, the CDR3 is TGTGCCAGCAGCCGGGGGGGCCCGTTGGATGAGCAGTTCTTC.

This clonotype was seen more than once but under ten times. The junction departs from germline at one end; a sequencing error may be responsible. The chain links TRBV27 to TRBJ2-6; D unclear. The CDR3 runs 16 residues. From germline, CDR1 is MNHEY and CDR2 SMNVEV (reference sequence). CDR3 in DNA: TGTGCCAACAGTATCACTTGGGTCTCTGGGGCCAACGTCCTGACTTTC. Its protein is CANSITWVSGANVLTF. Drawing the rest from reference TRBV27 and TRBJ2-6, the complete variable domain is EAQVTQNPRYLITVTGKKLTVTCSQNMNHEYMSWYRQDPGLGLRQIYYSMNVEVTDKGDVPEGYKVSRKEKRNFPLILESPSPNQTSLYFCANSITWVSGANVLTFGAGSRLTVL.

There are a few counts of this clonotype. The rearrangement uses TRBV29-1 and TRBJ2-7, with D uncertain. The germline gives CDR1 SQVTM, CDR2 ANQGSEA. The CDR3 contains 14 residues. Trimming removed 4 bases from V and 0 bases from J, with 13 bases in between. The CDR3, as DNA: TGCAGCGTTGGGTCAGTCCCTGGCTCCTACGAGCAGTACTTC. This codes for CSVGSVPGSYEQYF.

As concerns this clonotype: Because the CDR3's place on the DNA is in doubt, the DNA is left out and the CDR3 is given as listed by TCRdb. CDR3 sequence: CASSLFAWGTEALF. This chain links TRBV11-1 with TRBJ1-1. Ends included, the CDR3 has 14 residues. Germline CDR1 and CDR2: SGHAT and FQDESV (reference sequence).

There are a few counts of this clonotype. V is TRBV28 and J is TRBJ2-7, with 9 bases matching TRBD2. The CDR3 totals 14 residues. The germline V gene has CDR1 MDHEN and CDR2 SYDVKM. The junction had 7 bases not matched to a gene; V was cut back by 3 bases and J by 7 bases. CDR3 nucleotides: TGTGCCAGCAGTTTCGAACTAGCGGGTAGTGAGCAGTACTTC. Encoded protein: CASSFELAGSEQYF. Full variable domain (remainder filled in from reference TRBV28 and TRBJ2-7): DVKVTQSSRYLVKRTGEKVFLECVQDMDHENMFWYRQDPGLGLRLIYFSYDVKMKEKGDIPEGYSVSREKKERFSLILESASTNQTSMYLCASSFELAGSEQYFGPGTRLTVT.

The rearrangement uses TRBV28 and TRBJ2-5; D is uncertain. The end of the DNA fits TRBJ2-1 better, so the J call may be wrong. The CDR3 contains 12 residues. Germline V CDR1 and CDR2: MDHEN, SYDVKM. This CDR3 is CASSEVRDEQFF. The CDR3 DNA reads TGTGCCAGCAGCGAAGTTCGGGATGAGCAGTTCTTC.

A few counts support this clonotype. The chain carries TRBV6-1 and TRBJ1-1, with 7 bases identical to TRBD1. Germline values: CDR1 MNHNS, CDR2 SASEGT. CDR3 length equals 15 residues. V gave up 8 bases and J gave up 1 base; unmatched junction bases: 10. CDR3 amino acids: CASDETGYGNTEAFF. CDR3 DNA: TGTGCCAGCGATGAGACAGGGTACGGGAACACTGAAGCTTTCTTT.

This clonotype was recorded a few times. The V gene is TRBV12-3 or TRBV12-4, the J gene TRBJ2-7; D not resolved. The tail of the sequence fits TRBJ2-5 better, so the J call may be wrong. There are 13 residues in the CDR3. The CDR3 DNA is TGTGCCAGCAGACTCGGGTACCGAGAGACCCAGTACTTC. This translates into CASRLGYRETQYF.

Many counts were recorded for this clonotype. DNA for the CDR3: TGTGCCAGCAGTGAACAGCAGTTCTTC. It codes for CASSEQQFF. This chain joins TRBV6-1 and TRBJ2-1; D unresolved. Trimming shortened V by 2 bases and J by 11 bases, and 1 base separated the two germline ends. This CDR3 region has 9 residues. Germline values: CDR1 MNHNS, CDR2 SASEGT.

The chain carries TRBV20-1 and TRBJ2-3; no definite D call. The CDR3 consists of 12 residues. CDR1 is DFQATT, CDR2 SNEGSKA, per germline (reference sequence). Trimming took 8 bases from V and 2 from J, leaving 11 bases between them. CDR3 region: CSSTTVTDTQYF. CDR3 in DNA: TGCAGTTCAACAACTGTCACAGATACGCAGTATTTT.

There are a few counts of this clonotype. The chain couples TRBV29-1 to TRBJ2-7; D might be TRBD1 (6 bases). Germline assignment: CDR1 SQVTM and CDR2 ANQGSEA. The germline V and J ends were trimmed by 5 bases and 3 bases, with 11 bases remaining between them. CDR3 length equals 12 residues. For the CDR3, the DNA is TGCAGCGTTTCGGACAGTAACTACGAGCAGTACTTC. It specifies CSVSDSNYEQYF.

This clonotype has a handful of counts. This chain joins TRBV20-1 and TRBJ2-4; possible D gene TRBD1, 5 bases. CDR3 length: 15 amino acids. V lost 4 bases, J lost 13 bases, and 26 bases lay in between. The germline V gene encodes CDR1 DFQATT and CDR2 SNEGSKA (reference sequence). The CDR3 spells CSATREGLVRYPQYF. The CDR3 nucleotides read TGCAGTGCTACCAGGGAAGGGTTAGTACGCTATCCCCAGTACTTC.

The gene calls are TRBV20-1 and TRBJ2-7; TRBD2 aligns across 9 bases. Per germline, CDR1 DFQATT and CDR2 SNEGSKA (reference sequence). V lost 0 bases to trimming and J lost 7 bases; unmatched junction nucleotides: 13. This CDR3 is built from 16 residues. This CDR3 is CSARDFPPSGVPEQYF. CDR3 nucleotide sequence: TGCAGTGCTAGAGATTTCCCCCCTAGCGGGGTTCCAGAGCAGTACTTC.

With regard to this clonotype: A read error may account for a junction end that differs from germline. This chain connects TRBV5-1 to TRBJ2-5; the match to TRBD2 covers 16 bases. This CDR3 has 15 residues. Per the germline V gene, CDR1 is SGHRS and CDR2 is YFSETQ. As DNA, the CDR3 is TGCGCCAACAGCGCGGGACTAGCGGGGGGGGAGACCCAGTACTTC. This gives the protein CANSAGLAGGETQYF.

The V and J genes are TRBV9 and TRBJ1-1, with D hard to call. Trimming took 3 bases from V and 1 from J, leaving 10 bases between them. The CDR3 has 14 residues. Germline lookup yields CDR1 SGDLS and CDR2 YYNGEE. The CDR3 coding sequence is TGTGCCAGCAGCGGGGTAACCCAGAACACTGAAGCTTTCTTT. It codes for CASSGVTQNTEAFF.

V and J are TRBV11-2 and TRBJ2-7; D uncertain. The V end lost 3 bases, the J end lost 6 bases, and 12 bases lay between the germline ends. Germline CDR1 and CDR2: SGHAT and FQNNGV. This CDR3 is 13 amino acids long. The CDR3 coding sequence is TGTGCCAGCAGCTTGGATACATTCGCCGAGCAGTACTTC. Protein: CASSLDTFAEQYF.